This T cell receptor beta chain comes out of a study of identical twins. Template switching added a universal primer site, and cDNA bore unique molecular identifiers. TCRdb re-called the 5' RACE reads with MiXCR, one entry per CDR3 protein. The sample shows 600,000 to 800,000 distinct CDR3 sequences, 21% of them seen only once. V was trimmed by 3 bases and J by 6 bases, leaving 18 bases between them. The CDR3 length is 16 residues. This same sample was also part of a study on T cells expressing NK-cell markers. That paper notes: Source material for TCR beta repertoires consisted of sorted CD3+CD56+NKG2C+, CD3+CD56+NKG2C- and CD3+CD56-NKG2C+ T cells. For several donors, these clonotypes were likewise the leading ones in the CD3+CD56-NKG2C+ fraction. Evidence did not settle whether expanded NKG2C+ T cell clones targeted HCMV.

The sample consisted of PBMCs. This TCR came from a woman under 30 in good health. This chain joins TRBV12-3 or TRBV12-4 and TRBJ2-1; possibly TRBD2 for D (6 bases). The CDR3 DNA reads TGTGCCAGCAGTTTTTTCGGCGGAGGGAGTTTCAATGAGCAGTTCTTC. Translation gives CASSFFGGGSFNEQFF.